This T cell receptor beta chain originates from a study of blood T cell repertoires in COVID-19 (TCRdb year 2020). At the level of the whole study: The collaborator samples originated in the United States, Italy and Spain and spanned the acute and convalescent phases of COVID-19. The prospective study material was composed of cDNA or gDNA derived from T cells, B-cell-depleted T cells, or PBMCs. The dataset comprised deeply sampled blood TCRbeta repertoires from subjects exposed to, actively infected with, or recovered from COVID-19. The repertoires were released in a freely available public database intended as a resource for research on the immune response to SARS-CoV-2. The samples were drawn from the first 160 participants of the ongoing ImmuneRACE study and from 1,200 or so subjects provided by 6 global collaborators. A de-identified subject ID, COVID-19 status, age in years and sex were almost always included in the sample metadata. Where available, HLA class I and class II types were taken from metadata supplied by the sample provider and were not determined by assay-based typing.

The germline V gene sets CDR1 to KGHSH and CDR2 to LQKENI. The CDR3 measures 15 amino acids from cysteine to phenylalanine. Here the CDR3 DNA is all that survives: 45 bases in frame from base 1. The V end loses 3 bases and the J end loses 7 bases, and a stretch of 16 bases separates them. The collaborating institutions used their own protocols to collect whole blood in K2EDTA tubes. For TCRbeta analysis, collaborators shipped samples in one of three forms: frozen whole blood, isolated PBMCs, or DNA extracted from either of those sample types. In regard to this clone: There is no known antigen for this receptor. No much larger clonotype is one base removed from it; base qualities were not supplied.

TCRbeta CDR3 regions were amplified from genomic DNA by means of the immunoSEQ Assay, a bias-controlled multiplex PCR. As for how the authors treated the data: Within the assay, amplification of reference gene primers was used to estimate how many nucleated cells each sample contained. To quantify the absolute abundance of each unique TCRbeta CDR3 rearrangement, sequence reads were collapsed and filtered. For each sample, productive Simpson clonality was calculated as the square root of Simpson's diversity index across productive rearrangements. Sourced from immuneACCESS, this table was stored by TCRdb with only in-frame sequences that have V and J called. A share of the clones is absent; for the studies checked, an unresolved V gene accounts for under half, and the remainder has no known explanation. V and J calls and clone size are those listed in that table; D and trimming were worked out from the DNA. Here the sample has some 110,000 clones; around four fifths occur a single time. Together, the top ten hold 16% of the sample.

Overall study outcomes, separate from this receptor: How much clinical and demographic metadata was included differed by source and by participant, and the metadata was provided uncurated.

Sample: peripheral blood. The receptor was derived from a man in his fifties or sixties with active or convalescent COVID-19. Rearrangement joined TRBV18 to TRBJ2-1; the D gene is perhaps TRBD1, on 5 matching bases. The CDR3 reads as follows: CASSPMGQVGNEQFF. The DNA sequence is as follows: TGTGCCAGCTCACCTATGGGGCAGGTGGGGAATGAGCAGTTCTTC.